This paragraph covers one TCR beta chain sequence. The antigen remains undetermined. The junction had 9 bases not matched to a gene; V was cut back by 6 bases and J by 8 bases. The CDR3 consists of 14 residues. Per the germline V gene, CDR1 is SNHLY and CDR2 is FYNNEI. This specimen belongs to a study of radiotherapy plus CTLA-4 blockade in lung cancer. Findings and limits, study-wide: Per reports, early blood T cell clone dynamics, plus interferon-beta, forecast response most strongly. The study found tumor-derived TCR clones expanded in blood after radiotherapy plus ipilimumab.

Here immunoSEQ multiplex PCR was the method, and the copy in TCRdb shows in-frame clones only, minus some. The sample shows 70,000 to 100,000 clones, around 85% of them seen only once. Chemo-refractory metastatic non-small-cell lung cancer patients were treated with focal radiation plus CTLA-4 blockade with ipilimumab. The clonotype comes from a human donor with non-small cell lung cancer who had a partial response to radiotherapy plus ipilimumab. J is TRBJ1-4 and V is TRBV2, with 7 positions matching TRBD1. Sequencing was performed on peripheral blood, taken from a patient treated with radiotherapy plus ipilimumab. This chain's CDR3 is CASSFKSGGEKLFF. The CDR3 bases are TGTGCCAGCAGCTTTAAGTCAGGGGGAGAAAAACTGTTTTTT.